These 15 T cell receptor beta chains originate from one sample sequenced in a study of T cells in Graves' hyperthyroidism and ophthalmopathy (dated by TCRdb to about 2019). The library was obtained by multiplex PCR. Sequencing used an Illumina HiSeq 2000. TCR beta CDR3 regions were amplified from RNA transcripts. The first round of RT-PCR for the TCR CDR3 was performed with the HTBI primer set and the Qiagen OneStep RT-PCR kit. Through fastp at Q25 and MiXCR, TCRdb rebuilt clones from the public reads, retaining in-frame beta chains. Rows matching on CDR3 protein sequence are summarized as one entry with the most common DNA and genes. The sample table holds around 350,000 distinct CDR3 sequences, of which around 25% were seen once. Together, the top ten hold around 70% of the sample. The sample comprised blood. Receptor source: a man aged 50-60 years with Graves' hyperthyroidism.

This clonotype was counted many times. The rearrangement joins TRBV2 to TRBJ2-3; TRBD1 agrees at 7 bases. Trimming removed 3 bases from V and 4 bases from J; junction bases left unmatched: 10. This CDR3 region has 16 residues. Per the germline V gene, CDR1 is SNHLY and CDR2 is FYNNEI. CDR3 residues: CASSDGLGQGADTQYF. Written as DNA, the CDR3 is TGTGCCAGCAGTGATGGGTTGGGGCAGGGGGCAGATACGCAGTATTTT.

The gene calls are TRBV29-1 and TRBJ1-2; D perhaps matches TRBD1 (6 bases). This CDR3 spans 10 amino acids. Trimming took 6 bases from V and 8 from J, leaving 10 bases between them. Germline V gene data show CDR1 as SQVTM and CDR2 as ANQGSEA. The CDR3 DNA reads TGCAGCGTAGCAGGGGACGGCTACACCTTC. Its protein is CSVAGDGYTF.

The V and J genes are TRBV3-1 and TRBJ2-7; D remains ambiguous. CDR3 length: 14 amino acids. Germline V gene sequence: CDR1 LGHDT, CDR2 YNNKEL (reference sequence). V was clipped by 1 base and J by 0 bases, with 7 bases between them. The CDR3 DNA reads TGTGCCAGCAGCCAAGTTTCCCGCTCCTACGAGCAGTACTTC. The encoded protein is CASSQVSRSYEQYF.

The CDR3 nucleotides are TGTGCCAGCACCACGACAGAAGGGCCCTACGAGCAGTACTTC. Protein product: CASTTTEGPYEQYF. The chain uses TRBV12-3 or TRBV12-4 and TRBJ2-7; tentatively, D is TRBD1 (5 bases). The CDR3 has 14 amino acids. The V end was cut by 7 bases, the J end by 2 bases, with 15 bases between.

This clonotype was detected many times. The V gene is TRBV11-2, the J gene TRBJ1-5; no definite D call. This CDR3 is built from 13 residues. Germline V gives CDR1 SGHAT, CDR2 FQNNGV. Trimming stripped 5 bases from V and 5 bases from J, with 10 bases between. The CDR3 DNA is TGTGCCAGCAGCGGATCGGGCGATCAGCCCCAGCATTTT. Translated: CASSGSGDQPQHF.

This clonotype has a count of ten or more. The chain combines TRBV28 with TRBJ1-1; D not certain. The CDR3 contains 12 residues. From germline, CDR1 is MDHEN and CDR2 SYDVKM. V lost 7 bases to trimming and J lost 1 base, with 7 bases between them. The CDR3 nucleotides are TGTGCCAGCACTCTCAGGAACACTGAAGCTTTCTTT. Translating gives CASTLRNTEAFF.

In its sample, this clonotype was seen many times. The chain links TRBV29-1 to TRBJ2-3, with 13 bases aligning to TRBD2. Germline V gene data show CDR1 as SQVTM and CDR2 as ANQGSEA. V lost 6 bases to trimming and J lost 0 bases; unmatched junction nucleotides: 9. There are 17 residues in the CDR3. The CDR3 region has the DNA TGCAGCGTGATGACTAGCGGGAGGTTACGTAGCACAGATACGCAGTATTTT. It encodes CSVMTSGRLRSTDTQYF.

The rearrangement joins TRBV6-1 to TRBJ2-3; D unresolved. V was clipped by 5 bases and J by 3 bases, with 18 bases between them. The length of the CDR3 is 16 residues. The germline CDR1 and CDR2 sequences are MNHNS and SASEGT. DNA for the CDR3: TGTGCCAGCAGTTTTACTTCTACTCTGGGGACAGATACGCAGTATTTT. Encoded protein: CASSFTSTLGTDTQYF.

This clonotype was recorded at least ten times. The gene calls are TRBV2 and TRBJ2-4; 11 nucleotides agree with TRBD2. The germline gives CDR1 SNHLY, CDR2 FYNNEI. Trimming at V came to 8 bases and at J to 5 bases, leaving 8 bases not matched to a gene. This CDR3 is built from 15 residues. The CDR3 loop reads CASRGTSGRENIQYF. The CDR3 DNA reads TGTGCCAGCCGGGGGACTAGCGGTAGGGAAAACATTCAGTACTTC.

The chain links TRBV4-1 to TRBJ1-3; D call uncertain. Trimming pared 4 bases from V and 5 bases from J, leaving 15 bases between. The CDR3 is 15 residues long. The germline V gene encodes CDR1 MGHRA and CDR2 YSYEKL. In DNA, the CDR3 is TGCGCCAGCAGCCCCTGGGAGCTCTGGAGAAACACCATATATTTT. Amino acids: CASSPWELWRNTIYF.

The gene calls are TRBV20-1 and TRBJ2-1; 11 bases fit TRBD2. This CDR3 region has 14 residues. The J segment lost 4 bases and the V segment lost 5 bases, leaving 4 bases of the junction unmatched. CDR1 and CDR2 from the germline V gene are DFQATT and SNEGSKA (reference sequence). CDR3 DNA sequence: TGCAGTGCTCACGGGACTAGCGGTTACAATGAGCAGTTCTTC. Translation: CSAHGTSGYNEQFF.

In nucleotides, the CDR3 is TGTGCCAGCAGTGGCGGGCGGGGTGCGGATGAGCAGTTCTTC. It encodes CASSGGRGADEQFF. The chain employs TRBV6-1 and TRBJ2-1; D is possibly TRBD2 (6 bases). Trimming took 4 bases from V and 8 from J, leaving 15 bases between them. This CDR3 is built from 14 residues. CDR1 is MNHNS, CDR2 SASEGT, per germline.

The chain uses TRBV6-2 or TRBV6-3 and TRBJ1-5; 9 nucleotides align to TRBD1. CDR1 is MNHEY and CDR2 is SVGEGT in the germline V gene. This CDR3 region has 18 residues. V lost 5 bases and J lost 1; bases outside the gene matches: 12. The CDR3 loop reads CASSGGQGFLASNQPQHF. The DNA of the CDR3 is TGTGCCAGCAGTGGGGGACAGGGATTCCTCGCGAGCAATCAGCCCCAGCATTTT.

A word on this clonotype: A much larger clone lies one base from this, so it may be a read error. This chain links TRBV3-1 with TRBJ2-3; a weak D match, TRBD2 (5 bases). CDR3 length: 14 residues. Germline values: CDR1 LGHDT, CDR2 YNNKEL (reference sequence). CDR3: CASSPRASTDTPYF. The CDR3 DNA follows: TGTGCCAGCAGCCCAAGGGCTAGCACAGATACGCCGTATTTT.

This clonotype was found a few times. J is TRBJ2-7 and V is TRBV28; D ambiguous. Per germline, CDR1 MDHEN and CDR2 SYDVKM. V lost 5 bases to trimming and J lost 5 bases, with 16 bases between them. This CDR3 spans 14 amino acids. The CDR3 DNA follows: TGTGCCAGCAGTCAACCGGCCTCTCCCCACGAGCAGTACTTC. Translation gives CASSQPASPHEQYF.